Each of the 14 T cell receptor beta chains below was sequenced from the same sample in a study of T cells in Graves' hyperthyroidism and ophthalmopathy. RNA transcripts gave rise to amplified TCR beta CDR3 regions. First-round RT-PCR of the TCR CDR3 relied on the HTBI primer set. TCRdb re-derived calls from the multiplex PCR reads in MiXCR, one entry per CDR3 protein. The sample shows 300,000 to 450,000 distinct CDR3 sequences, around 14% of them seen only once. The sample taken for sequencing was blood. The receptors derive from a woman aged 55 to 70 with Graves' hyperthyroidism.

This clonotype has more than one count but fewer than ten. CDR3 residues: CASKRGQGGSPLHF. The CDR3 nucleotides are TGTGCCAGCAAAAGGGGACAGGGTGGTTCACCCCTCCACTTT. The chain has TRBV6-1 and TRBJ1-6, with 9 nucleotides matching TRBD1. After removal of 7 bases from V and 9 bases from J, the junction contained 7 bases not matched to a gene. The CDR3 totals 14 residues. The germline gives CDR1 MNHNS, CDR2 SASEGT.

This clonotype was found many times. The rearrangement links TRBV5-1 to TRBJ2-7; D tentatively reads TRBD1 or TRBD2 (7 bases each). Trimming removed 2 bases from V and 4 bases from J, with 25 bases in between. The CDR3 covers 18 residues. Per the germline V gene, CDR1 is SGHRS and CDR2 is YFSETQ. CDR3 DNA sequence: TGCGCCAGCAGCTTCGACAGGGCCCAACCGGGACTACAATACGAGCAGTACTTC. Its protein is CASSFDRAQPGLQYEQYF. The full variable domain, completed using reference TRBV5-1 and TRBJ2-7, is KAGVTQTPRYLIKTRGQQVTLSCSPISGHRSVSWYQQTPGQGLQFLFEYFSETQRNKGNFPGRFSGRQFSNSRSEMNVSTLELGDSALYLCASSFDRAQPGLQYEQYFGPGTRLTVT.

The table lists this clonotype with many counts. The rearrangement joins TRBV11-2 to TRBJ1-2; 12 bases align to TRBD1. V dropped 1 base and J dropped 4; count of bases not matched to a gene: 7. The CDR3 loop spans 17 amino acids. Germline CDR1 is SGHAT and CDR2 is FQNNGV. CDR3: CASSLGGTGGAGYGYTF. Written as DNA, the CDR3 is TGTGCCAGCAGCTTAGGTGGGACAGGGGGCGCAGGCTATGGCTACACCTTC.

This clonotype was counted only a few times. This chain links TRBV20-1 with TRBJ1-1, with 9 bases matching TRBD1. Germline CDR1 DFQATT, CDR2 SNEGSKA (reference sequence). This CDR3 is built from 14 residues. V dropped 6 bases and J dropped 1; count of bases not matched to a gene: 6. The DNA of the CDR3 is TGCAGTGCGCAGACAGGGGGGGGGAACACTGAAGCTTTCTTT. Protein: CSAQTGGGNTEAFF.

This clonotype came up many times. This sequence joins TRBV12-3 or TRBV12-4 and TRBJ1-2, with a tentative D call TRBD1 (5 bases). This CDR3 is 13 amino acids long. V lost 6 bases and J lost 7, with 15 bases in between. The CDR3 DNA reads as TGTGCCAGCAGCCGGGGGGGGGAAGTTGGCTACACCTTC. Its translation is CASSRGGEVGYTF.

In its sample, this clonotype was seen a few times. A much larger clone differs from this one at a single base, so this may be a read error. CDR3 in amino acids: CSVDGRARNEQYF. The CDR3 coding sequence is TGCAGCGTTGATGGCAGGGCTAGGAACGAGCAGTACTTC. The chain employs TRBV29-1 and TRBJ2-7, with D tentatively TRBD1 (5 bases). CDR1 and CDR2 (germline): SQVTM, ANQGSEA. The CDR3 runs 13 residues. V lost 3 bases and J 5 bases, leaving 14 bases between the germline ends.

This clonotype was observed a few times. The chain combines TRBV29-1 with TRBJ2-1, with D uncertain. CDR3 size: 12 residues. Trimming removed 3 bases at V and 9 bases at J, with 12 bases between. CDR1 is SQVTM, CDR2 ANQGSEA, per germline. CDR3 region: CSVELLAFEQFF. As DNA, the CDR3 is TGCAGCGTTGAGTTACTCGCATTTGAGCAGTTCTTC.

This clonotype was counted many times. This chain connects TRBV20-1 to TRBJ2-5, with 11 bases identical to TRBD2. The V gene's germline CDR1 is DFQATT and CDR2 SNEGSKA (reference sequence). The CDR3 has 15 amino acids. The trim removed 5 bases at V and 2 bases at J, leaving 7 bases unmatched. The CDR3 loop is CSASPSSGRQETQYF. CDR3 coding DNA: TGCAGTGCTTCCCCCTCTAGCGGGAGGCAAGAGACCCAGTACTTC.

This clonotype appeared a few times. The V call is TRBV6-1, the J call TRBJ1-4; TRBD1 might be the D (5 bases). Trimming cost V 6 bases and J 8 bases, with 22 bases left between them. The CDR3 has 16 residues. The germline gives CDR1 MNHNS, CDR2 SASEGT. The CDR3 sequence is CASRPLRAVGKEKLFF. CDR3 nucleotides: TGTGCCAGCAGACCCCTCAGGGCAGTCGGAAAGGAAAAACTGTTTTTT.

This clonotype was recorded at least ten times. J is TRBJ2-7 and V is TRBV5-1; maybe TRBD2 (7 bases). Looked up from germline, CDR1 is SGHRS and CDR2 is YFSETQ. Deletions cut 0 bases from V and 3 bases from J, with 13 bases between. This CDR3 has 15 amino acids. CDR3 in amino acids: CASSLGGGNGYEQYF. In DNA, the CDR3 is TGCGCCAGCAGCTTGGGCGGGGGCAATGGCTACGAGCAGTACTTC.

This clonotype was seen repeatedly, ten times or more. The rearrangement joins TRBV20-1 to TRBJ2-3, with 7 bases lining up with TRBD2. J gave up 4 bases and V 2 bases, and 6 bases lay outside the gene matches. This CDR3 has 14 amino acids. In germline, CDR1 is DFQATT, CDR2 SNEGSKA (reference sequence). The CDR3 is CSARKGGSADTQYF. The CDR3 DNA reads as TGCAGTGCTAGAAAGGGCGGGAGTGCAGATACGCAGTATTTT.

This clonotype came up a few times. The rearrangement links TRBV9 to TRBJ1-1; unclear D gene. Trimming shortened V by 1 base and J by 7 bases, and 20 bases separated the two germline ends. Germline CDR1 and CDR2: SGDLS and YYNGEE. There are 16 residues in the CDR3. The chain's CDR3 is CASSVSIGLVENEAFF. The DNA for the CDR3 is TGTGCCAGCAGCGTAAGTATAGGGTTGGTAGAAAATGAAGCTTTCTTT.

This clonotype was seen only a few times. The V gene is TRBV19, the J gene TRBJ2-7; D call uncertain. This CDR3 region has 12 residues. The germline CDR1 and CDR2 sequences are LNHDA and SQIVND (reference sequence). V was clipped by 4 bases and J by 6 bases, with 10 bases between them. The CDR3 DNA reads TGTGCCAGTAGTAACGTTCCGGGCGAGCAGTACTTC. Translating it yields CASSNVPGEQYF.

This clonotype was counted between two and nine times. CDR3 loop: CSARVSKGRTGGVRAKNIQYF. The CDR3 nucleotides read TGCAGTGCTAGAGTGTCTAAAGGGAGAACAGGGGGGGTGAGGGCCAAAAACATTCAGTACTTC. The J gene is TRBJ2-4, the V gene TRBV20-1, with D perhaps TRBD1 (8 bases). The CDR3 length is 21 residues. Trimming removed 1 base from V and 1 base from J, with 29 bases in between. Per the germline V gene, CDR1 is DFQATT and CDR2 is SNEGSKA (reference sequence).